A selection of T cell receptor beta chains follows, all from one sample in a study of vaccination effects on CD4 cells after COVID-19. Sequencing was performed with immunoSEQ multiplex PCR; in TCRdb, only in-frame clones are kept and a portion is missing. The sample lists roughly 71,000 clones; roughly four fifths were seen once. These receptors have no known antigen. The source material was CD4+ T cells from PBMCs cultured with HCoV-229E spike peptides, sampled after COVID-19 vaccination. These receptors all come from a human donor who received a COVID-19 vaccine. Both conserved end residues are part of each CDR3. The D gene is left open where the match is weak. A row's size may be missing; if present it is once, few, many or a size class.

d_call: -
v_call: TRBV7-2
j_call: TRBJ2-3
clone_size: -
cdr3_nt: TGTGCCAGCACCTATCGGATCACAGATACGCAGTATTTT
cdr3_aa: CASTYRITDTQYF

d_call: -
v_call: TRBV12-3/TRBV12-4
j_call: TRBJ1-1
clone_size: -
cdr3_nt: TGTGCCAGCAGTTTTACCAGGAACACTGAAGCTTTCTTT
cdr3_aa: CASSFTRNTEAFF

d_call: TRBD1
v_call: TRBV6-4
j_call: TRBJ2-1
clone_size: -
cdr3_nt: TGTGCCAGCAGCCCGGGACAGGGGGTGAGGGAGCAGTTCTTC
cdr3_aa: CASSPGQGVREQFF

d_call: -
v_call: TRBV30
j_call: TRBJ1-1
clone_size: -
cdr3_nt: TGTGCCTGGACACGAGCAGCTGAAGCTTTCTTT
cdr3_aa: CAWTRAAEAFF

d_call: TRBD1
v_call: TRBV5-1
j_call: TRBJ1-6
clone_size: -
cdr3_nt: TGCGCCAGCAGCAGAGACAGGGGAAATTCACCCCTCCACTTT
cdr3_aa: CASSRDRGNSPLHF

d_call: -
v_call: TRBV7-2
j_call: TRBJ1-2
clone_size: few
cdr3_nt: TGTGCCAGCAGCCTCAGGGAAAGAGGCTACACCTTC
cdr3_aa: CASSLRERGYTF

d_call: TRBD2
v_call: TRBV13
j_call: TRBJ2-3
clone_size: -
cdr3_nt: TGTGCCAGCAGCTTAGCTAGCGGGGGGGTAAGCACAGATACGCAGTATTTT
cdr3_aa: CASSLASGGVSTDTQYF

d_call: TRBD2
v_call: TRBV7-3
j_call: TRBJ2-2
clone_size: -
cdr3_nt: TGTGCCAGCAGACTAAGGGATTCAGCGGGGGGAATCGGGGAGCTGTTTTTT
cdr3_aa: CASRLRDSAGGIGELFF

d_call: -
v_call: TRBV5-1
j_call: TRBJ1-3
clone_size: -
cdr3_nt: TGCGCCAGCAGCTTAACCACCTCTGGAAACACCATATATTTT
cdr3_aa: CASSLTTSGNTIYF

d_call: -
v_call: TRBV18
j_call: TRBJ2-3
clone_size: -
cdr3_nt: TGTGCCAGCTCACCACAGGGAACTAGCACAGATACGCAGTATTTT
cdr3_aa: CASSPQGTSTDTQYF

d_call: -
v_call: TRBV19
j_call: TRBJ2-4
clone_size: once
cdr3_nt: TGTGCCAGTAGTACCGGGCCCCAAGGGTGGAGTGGCATTCAGTACTTC
cdr3_aa: CASSTGPQGWSGIQYF

d_call: -
v_call: TRBV6-5
j_call: TRBJ1-5
clone_size: -
cdr3_nt: TGTGCCAGCAGGACAGGTTATCAGCCCCAGCATTTT
cdr3_aa: CASRTGYQPQHF

d_call: -
v_call: TRBV4-1
j_call: TRBJ1-5
clone_size: -
cdr3_nt: TGCGCCAGCAGCCAAGAGAACAGGGAGGGTCAGCCCCAGCATTTT
cdr3_aa: CASSQENREGQPQHF

d_call: -
v_call: TRBV24-1
j_call: TRBJ1-2
clone_size: -
cdr3_nt: TGTGCCACCAGTGATTCAGGGAGAGAAGGCTACACCTTC
cdr3_aa: CATSDSGREGYTF

d_call: -
v_call: TRBV18
j_call: TRBJ1-1
clone_size: -
cdr3_nt: TGTGCCAGCTCACCGTCTGCTTACACTGAAGCTTTCTTT
cdr3_aa: CASSPSAYTEAFF

d_call: -
v_call: TRBV7-9
j_call: TRBJ2-3
clone_size: once
cdr3_nt: TGTGCCAGCAGCTTAGGGACTAGCACAGATACGCAGTATTTT
cdr3_aa: CASSLGTSTDTQYF

d_call: -
v_call: TRBV5-1
j_call: TRBJ2-2
clone_size: -
cdr3_nt: TGCGCCAGCAGCCGTTCAGGGTCCACCGGGGAGCTGTTTTTT
cdr3_aa: CASSRSGSTGELFF

d_call: TRBD2
v_call: TRBV7-8
j_call: TRBJ2-3
clone_size: medium-sized
cdr3_nt: TGTGCCAGCAGCCCTACGGGGGGGGCAGATACGCAGTATTTT
cdr3_aa: CASSPTGGADTQYF

d_call: TRBD1
v_call: TRBV30
j_call: TRBJ2-5
clone_size: -
cdr3_nt: TGTGCCTGGACCTCCCCCCGGACAGGTGAAGAGACCCAGTACTTC
cdr3_aa: CAWTSPRTGEETQYF

d_call: -
v_call: TRBV6-5
j_call: TRBJ1-4
clone_size: -
cdr3_nt: TGTGCCAGCAGGATAGACAGAGCAACTAATGAAAAACTGTTTTTT
cdr3_aa: CASRIDRATNEKLFF

d_call: -
v_call: TRBV5-1
j_call: TRBJ1-6
clone_size: -
cdr3_nt: TGCGCCAGCAGCCCGGATCTGGGACGGAATTCACCCCTCCACTTT
cdr3_aa: CASSPDLGRNSPLHF

d_call: TRBD2
v_call: TRBV11-3
j_call: TRBJ2-3
clone_size: -
cdr3_nt: TGTGCCAGCAGCTTGGGAACTAGCGCAGATACGCAGTATTTT
cdr3_aa: CASSLGTSADTQYF

d_call: -
v_call: TRBV2
j_call: TRBJ2-3
clone_size: -
cdr3_nt: TGTGCCAGCAGTGGCGGGGCCAGAAAAAACACAGATACGCAGTATTTT
cdr3_aa: CASSGGARKNTDTQYF

d_call: -
v_call: TRBV18
j_call: TRBJ1-5
clone_size: -
cdr3_nt: TGTGCCAGCTCACTCGAAGGACAGCTTCCGAATCAGCCCCAGCATTTT
cdr3_aa: CASSLEGQLPNQPQHF

d_call: -
v_call: TRBV24-1
j_call: TRBJ1-4
clone_size: -
cdr3_nt: TGTGCCACCAGTGATTGGAACGAAAAACTGTTTTTT
cdr3_aa: CATSDWNEKLFF

d_call: -
v_call: TRBV3-1/TRBV3-2
j_call: TRBJ1-1
clone_size: -
cdr3_nt: TGTGCCAGCAGCCCGACGGTGAACACTGAAGCTTTCTTT
cdr3_aa: CASSPTVNTEAFF

d_call: -
v_call: TRBV15
j_call: TRBJ1-2
clone_size: -
cdr3_nt: TGTGCCACCAGCAGAGCCCGGGGGTCGGGAGGCTACACCTTC
cdr3_aa: CATSRARGSGGYTF

d_call: TRBD2
v_call: TRBV3-1/TRBV3-2
j_call: TRBJ2-3
clone_size: -
cdr3_nt: TGTGCCAGCAGCCAAGAAGGACTAGCGGGGGGGGGCACAGATACGCAGTATTTT
cdr3_aa: CASSQEGLAGGGTDTQYF

d_call: -
v_call: TRBV13
j_call: TRBJ1-1
clone_size: -
cdr3_nt: TGTGCCAGCAGCCTCCGGGACAAAAACACTGAAGCTTTCTTT
cdr3_aa: CASSLRDKNTEAFF

d_call: -
v_call: TRBV29-1
j_call: TRBJ1-2
clone_size: -
cdr3_nt: TGCAGCGTTGAAAGGGGTCTAAGTGGCTACACCTTC
cdr3_aa: CSVERGLSGYTF

d_call: -
v_call: TRBV7-2
j_call: TRBJ2-3
clone_size: -
cdr3_nt: TGTGCCAGCAGCAACCCGGGACTCGATACGCAGTATTTT
cdr3_aa: CASSNPGLDTQYF

d_call: TRBD1
v_call: TRBV30
j_call: TRBJ1-5
clone_size: -
cdr3_nt: TGTGCCTGGAGCTATGGACAGGTTAGCAATCAGCCCCAGCATTTT
cdr3_aa: CAWSYGQVSNQPQHF

d_call: -
v_call: TRBV24-1
j_call: TRBJ1-1
clone_size: -
cdr3_nt: TGTGCCACCAGTGAGTCCCGGGACGGGAACACTGAAGCTTTCTTT
cdr3_aa: CATSESRDGNTEAFF

d_call: TRBD1
v_call: TRBV6-1
j_call: TRBJ1-5
clone_size: -
cdr3_nt: TGTGCCAGCAGTGCTTATACAGGGGGCCTAGGTCAGCCCCAGCATTTT
cdr3_aa: CASSAYTGGLGQPQHF

d_call: -
v_call: TRBV6-6
j_call: TRBJ1-3
clone_size: -
cdr3_nt: TGTGCCAGCAGTTCCTCCCCAGGGGTGTACGGAAACACCATATATTTT
cdr3_aa: CASSSSPGVYGNTIYF

d_call: -
v_call: TRBV5-4
j_call: TRBJ1-6
clone_size: -
cdr3_nt: TGTGCCAGCAGCTTGGGGGCAGGCTCACTTGGTGATTCACCCCTCCACTTT
cdr3_aa: CASSLGAGSLGDSPLHF

d_call: -
v_call: TRBV12-3/TRBV12-4
j_call: TRBJ1-2
clone_size: few
cdr3_nt: TGTGCCAGCAGTTTGGCCCGGGCCTATGGCTACACCTTC
cdr3_aa: CASSLARAYGYTF

d_call: TRBD1
v_call: TRBV5-1
j_call: TRBJ1-6
clone_size: -
cdr3_nt: TGCGCCAGCAGCGCACAGGGGGGGAATTCACCCCTCCACTTT
cdr3_aa: CASSAQGGNSPLHF

d_call: TRBD1
v_call: TRBV7-2
j_call: TRBJ2-3
clone_size: -
cdr3_nt: TGTGCCAGCAGCACCCAGGGGGTATTGGTGGCAGATACGCAGTATTTT
cdr3_aa: CASSTQGVLVADTQYF

d_call: -
v_call: TRBV5-5
j_call: TRBJ1-1
clone_size: -
cdr3_nt: TGTGCCAGCAGCTTGGCCGCAGGAGCTTTCTTT
cdr3_aa: CASSLAAGAFF

d_call: TRBD2
v_call: TRBV9
j_call: TRBJ2-3
clone_size: -
cdr3_nt: TGTGCCAGCAGCCCCCGGGGTAGCGGGGGTTACACAGATACGCAGTATTTT
cdr3_aa: CASSPRGSGGYTDTQYF

d_call: -
v_call: TRBV5-1
j_call: TRBJ1-2
clone_size: once
cdr3_nt: TGCGCCAGCAGTTTGCAAGCGGGCTATGGCTACACCTTC
cdr3_aa: CASSLQAGYGYTF

d_call: TRBD1
v_call: TRBV11-2
j_call: TRBJ1-2
clone_size: -
cdr3_nt: TGTGCCAGCACCCTCGACAGGGGAGTTTATGGCTACACCTTC
cdr3_aa: CASTLDRGVYGYTF

d_call: -
v_call: TRBV28
j_call: TRBJ2-3
clone_size: -
cdr3_nt: TGTGCCATCCGGGGGTTTTCCACAGATACGCAGTATTTT
cdr3_aa: CAIRGFSTDTQYF

d_call: -
v_call: TRBV11-1
j_call: TRBJ2-5
clone_size: -
cdr3_nt: TGTGCCAGCAGCCCGACCGGGACGGACTACCAAGAGACCCAGTACTTC
cdr3_aa: CASSPTGTDYQETQYF

d_call: -
v_call: TRBV5-8
j_call: TRBJ1-5
clone_size: -
cdr3_nt: TGTGCCAGCAGCTTGGGCGGGACCGCTTATAGCAATCAGCCCCAGCATTTT
cdr3_aa: CASSLGGTAYSNQPQHF

d_call: -
v_call: TRBV24-1
j_call: TRBJ2-6
clone_size: -
cdr3_nt: TGTGCCACCAGCTCAGGCTTAGCTGGGGCCAACGTCCTGACTTTC
cdr3_aa: CATSSGLAGANVLTF

d_call: -
v_call: TRBV20-1
j_call: TRBJ1-4
clone_size: -
cdr3_nt: TGCAGTGCTAGTTACGGGGCAACTAATGAAAAACTGTTTTTT
cdr3_aa: CSASYGATNEKLFF

d_call: TRBD1
v_call: TRBV7-9
j_call: TRBJ1-2
clone_size: -
cdr3_nt: TGTGCCAGCAGCGACAGGGGATCGGTAGGCTACACCTTC
cdr3_aa: CASSDRGSVGYTF

d_call: -
v_call: TRBV28
j_call: TRBJ1-4
clone_size: -
cdr3_nt: TGTGCCAGCAGTTTTTGGCAATCAACTAATGAAAAACTGTTTTTT
cdr3_aa: CASSFWQSTNEKLFF